This is a list of T cell receptor beta chains from one sample in a study of early T cells in non-severe SARS-CoV-2 infection. Each CDR3 protein is one row after TCRdb ran MiXCR on the 5' RACE reads. The repertoire consists of under 60,000 distinct CDR3 sequences, with more than 9% occurring once and the leading ten covering 4.5%. The sample consisted of whole blood. Receptors were obtained from an adult who was a healthcare worker with PCR-confirmed SARS-CoV-2 infection or an uninfected control (not recorded which). The CDR3 runs from the conserved cysteine through the conserved F or W. A D gene is named only where the DNA matches it firmly. Clone size is given for some rows only: seen once, a few or many times, or a class if the clone is expanded.

d_call	clone_size	j_call	v_call	cdr3_aa	cdr3_nt
TRBD2	many	TRBJ2-1	TRBV5-1	CASSSSGGGDEQFF	TGCGCCAGCAGCTCTAGCGGGGGGGGCGATGAGCAGTTCTTC
NA	once	TRBJ2-1	TRBV2	CASSPRLPEQFF	TGTGCCAGCAGTCCGCGCCTTCCTGAGCAGTTCTTC
NA	many	TRBJ2-6	TRBV19	CASSIFGTSGANVLTF	TGTGCCAGTAGTATTTTCGGGACATCTGGGGCCAACGTCCTGACTTTC
NA	NA	TRBJ1-6	TRBV6-5	CASRAQGRESPLHF	TGTGCCAGCAGGGCACAGGGTCGTGAATCACCCCTCCACTTT
NA	many	TRBJ2-7	TRBV7-9	CASSALRGPGEQYF	TGTGCCAGCAGCGCGCTCAGGGGACCGGGCGAGCAGTACTTC
NA	many	TRBJ1-1	TRBV5-4	CASSLIGDRNTEAFF	TGTGCCAGCAGCTTGATCGGCGACAGGAACACTGAAGCTTTCTTT
NA	many	TRBJ1-1	TRBV6-1	CASSVSETEAFF	TGTGCCAGCAGTGTGTCGGAGACTGAAGCTTTCTTT
NA	few	TRBJ2-5	TRBV18	CASSPGPIPQETQYF	TGTGCCAGCTCACCGGGGCCAATACCTCAAGAGACCCAGTACTTC
NA	many	TRBJ2-1	TRBV7-7	CASSLEVPPNNEQFF	TGTGCCAGCAGCTTAGAAGTACCGCCGAACAATGAGCAGTTCTTC
TRBD2	many	TRBJ2-7	TRBV9	CASSVGFGAGGIYEQYF	TGTGCCAGCAGCGTAGGATTCGGAGCGGGGGGAATCTACGAGCAGTACTTC
TRBD1	NA	TRBJ2-3	TRBV7-2	CASIQGANTQYF	TGTGCCAGCATCCAGGGGGCGAATACGCAGTATTTT
NA	many	TRBJ2-4	TRBV6-5	CASSNGGAAKNIQYF	TGTGCCAGCAGCAATGGGGGGGCGGCCAAAAACATTCAGTACTTC
NA	once	TRBJ1-3	TRBV6-6	CASSYSQGGNTIYF	TGTGCCAGCAGTTACAGTCAGGGCGGAAACACCATATATTTT
NA	NA	TRBJ2-5	TRBV6-2/TRBV6-3	CASTDPGLQETQYF	TGTGCCAGCACCGACCCGGGCTTGCAAGAGACCCAGTACTTC
NA	NA	TRBJ2-3	TRBV18	CASSPPALEGDTQYF	TGTGCCAGCTCACCACCGGCCCTTGAGGGAGATACGCAGTATTTT
NA	NA	TRBJ1-2	TRBV28	CASSRNDYGYTF	TGTGCCAGCAGCCGGAACGACTATGGCTACACCTTC
NA	many	TRBJ2-1	TRBV20-1	CSAPRGSDNEQFF	TGCAGTGCACCACGGGGTTCCGACAATGAGCAGTTCTTC
TRBD1	few	TRBJ2-7	TRBV4-1	CASSQAGTGGIYEQYF	TGCGCCAGCAGCCAAGCCGGGACAGGGGGCATCTACGAGCAGTACTTC
NA	few	TRBJ2-7	TRBV7-6	CASSADTYEQYF	TGTGCCAGCAGCGCAGACACCTACGAGCAGTACTTC
NA	many	TRBJ2-5	TRBV11-1	CASSYRQGGETQYF	TGTGCCAGCAGCTACCGACAGGGAGGAGAGACCCAGTACTTC
TRBD1	many	TRBJ1-2	TRBV4-2	CASSQWDRGHGYTF	TGTGCCAGCAGCCAATGGGACAGGGGACATGGCTACACCTTC
TRBD2	NA	TRBJ2-7	TRBV5-1	CASSDRTSGREGTTNF	TGCGCCAGCAGCGACAGGACTAGCGGGAGAGAGGGGACCACCAACTTC